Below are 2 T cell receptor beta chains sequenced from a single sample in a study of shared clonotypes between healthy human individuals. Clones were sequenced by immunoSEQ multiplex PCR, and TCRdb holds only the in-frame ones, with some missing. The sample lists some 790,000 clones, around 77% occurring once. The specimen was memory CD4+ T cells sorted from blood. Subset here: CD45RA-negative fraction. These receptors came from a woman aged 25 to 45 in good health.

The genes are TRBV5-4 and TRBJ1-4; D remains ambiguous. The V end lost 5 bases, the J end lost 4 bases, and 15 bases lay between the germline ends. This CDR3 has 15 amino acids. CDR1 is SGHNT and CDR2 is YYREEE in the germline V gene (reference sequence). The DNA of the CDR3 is TGTGCCAGCAGTCTGACGGGAACGCATAATGAAAAACTGTTTTTT. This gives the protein CASSLTGTHNEKLFF.

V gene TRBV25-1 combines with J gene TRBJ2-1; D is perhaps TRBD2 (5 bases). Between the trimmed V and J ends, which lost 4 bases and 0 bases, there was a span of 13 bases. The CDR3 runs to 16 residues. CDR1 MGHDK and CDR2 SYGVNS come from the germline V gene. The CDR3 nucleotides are TGTGCCAGCAGTGGCCCAGCGGCGAGCTCCTACAATGAGCAGTTCTTC. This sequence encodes CASSGPAASSYNEQFF.